Presented here are 3 T cell receptor beta chains from one specimen sequenced in a study of OX40 agonist ivuxolimab in advanced cancers. Sequencing was performed with immunoSEQ multiplex PCR; in TCRdb, only in-frame clones are kept and a portion is missing. The sample consists of 50,000 to 70,000 clones, 80% to 90% of them appearing once. This specimen consisted of CD4+ or CD8+ T cells sorted from blood, obtained in a trial of the OX40 agonist ivuxolimab. The receptors stem from an adult with an advanced solid tumor such as melanoma, head and neck, liver or kidney cancer.

V gene TRBV7-6 combines with J gene TRBJ1-4; D remains ambiguous. There are 14 residues in the CDR3. V shed 1 base and J shed 4 bases, with 7 bases lying between them. The germline gives CDR1 SGHVS, CDR2 FNYEAQ. CDR3 loop: CASSLERDNEKLFF. The CDR3, as DNA: TGTGCCAGCAGCTTAGAAAGGGATAATGAAAAACTGTTTTTT.

The V and J genes are TRBV5-8 and TRBJ1-2; D is unresolved. There are 13 residues in the CDR3. Germline V gene lookup returns CDR1 SGHTS and CDR2 YDEGEE. Between the trimmed V and J ends, which lost 1 base and 8 bases, there was a span of 12 bases. CDR3 loop: CASSLLYGPGYTF. In DNA form, the CDR3 reads TGTGCCAGCAGCTTGTTATACGGGCCCGGCTACACCTTC.

The CDR3 reads CASSQRRDSNTEAFF. The CDR3 DNA follows: TGCGCCAGCAGTCAACGCCGGGACAGTAACACTGAAGCTTTCTTT. The chain carries TRBV23-1 and TRBJ1-1, with 7 bases lining up with TRBD1. TRBV23-1 is an ORF, with its function uncertain. This CDR3 has 15 amino acids. V was pared by 2 bases and J by 2 bases, with 5 bases of the junction left unmatched.